This T cell receptor (beta chain) was retrieved from a study of T cell changes during pregnancy in multiple sclerosis. V was trimmed by 7 bases and J by 5 bases, leaving 17 bases between them. The CDR3 runs 14 residues. In germline, CDR1 is MNHNY, CDR2 SVGAGI (reference sequence). Clones were sequenced by immunoSEQ multiplex PCR, and TCRdb holds only the in-frame ones, with some missing. Among 70,000 to 95,000 clones listed, around 93% were seen once. The sample here was peripheral blood, taken in the second trimester of pregnancy. The origin of this receptor is a female donor with multiple sclerosis, enrolled in a pregnancy study. The chain is built from TRBV6-6 and TRBJ1-2, with D perhaps matching TRBD1 (6 bases). CDR3: CASNLPGHQYGYTF. In DNA, the CDR3 is TGTGCCAGCAACTTACCGGGACACCAATATGGCTACACCTTC.